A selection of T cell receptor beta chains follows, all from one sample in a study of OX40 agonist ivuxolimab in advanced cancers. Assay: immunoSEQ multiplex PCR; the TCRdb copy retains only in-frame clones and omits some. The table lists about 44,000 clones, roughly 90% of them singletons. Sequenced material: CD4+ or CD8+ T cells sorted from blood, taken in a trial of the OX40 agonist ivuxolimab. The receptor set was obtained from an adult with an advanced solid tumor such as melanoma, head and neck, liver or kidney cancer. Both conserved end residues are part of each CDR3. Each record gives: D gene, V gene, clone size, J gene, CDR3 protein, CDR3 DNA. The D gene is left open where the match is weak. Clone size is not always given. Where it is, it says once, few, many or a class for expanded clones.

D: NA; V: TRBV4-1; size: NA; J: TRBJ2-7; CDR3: CASSQVTDYEQYF; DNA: TGCGCCAGCAGCCAAGTGACTGATTACGAGCAGTACTTC
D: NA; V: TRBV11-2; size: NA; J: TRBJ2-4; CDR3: CASSFRADIQYF; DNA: TGTGCCAGCAGCTTTCGCGCGGACATTCAGTACTTC
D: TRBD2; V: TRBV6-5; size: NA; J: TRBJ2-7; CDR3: CASGIASGRASEQYF; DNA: TGTGCCAGCGGAATTGCTAGCGGGAGGGCCTCCGAGCAGTACTTC
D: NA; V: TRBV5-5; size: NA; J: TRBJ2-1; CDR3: CASSLEGPSYNEQFF; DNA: TGTGCCAGCAGCTTGGAGGGTCCCTCCTACAATGAGCAGTTCTTC
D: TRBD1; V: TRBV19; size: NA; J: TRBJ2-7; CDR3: CASSTLSTGTSYEQYF; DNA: TGTGCCAGTAGTACGCTATCGACAGGGACCTCCTACGAGCAGTACTTC
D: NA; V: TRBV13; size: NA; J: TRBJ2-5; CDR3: CASSLGGASETQYF; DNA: TGTGCCAGCAGCTTAGGAGGAGCTTCGGAGACCCAGTACTTC
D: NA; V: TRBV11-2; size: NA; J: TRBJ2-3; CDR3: CASSSGQGRDTQYF; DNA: TGTGCCAGCAGCTCCGGGCAGGGCAGAGATACGCAGTATTTT
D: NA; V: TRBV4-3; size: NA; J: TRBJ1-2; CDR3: CASSPTDGYGYTF; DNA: TGCGCCAGCAGCCCCACGGACGGGTATGGCTACACCTTC
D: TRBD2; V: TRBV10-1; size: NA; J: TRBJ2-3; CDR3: CASSESLAVTDTQYF; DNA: TGCGCCAGCAGTGAGTCACTAGCGGTCACAGATACGCAGTATTTT
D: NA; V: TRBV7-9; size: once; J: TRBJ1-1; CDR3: CASSSGTYPEAFF; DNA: TGTGCCAGCAGCTCGGGGACCTACCCTGAAGCTTTCTTT
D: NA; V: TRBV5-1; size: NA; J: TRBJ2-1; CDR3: CASTSSGSSYNEQFF; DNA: TGCGCCAGTACCTCCAGCGGCAGCTCCTACAATGAGCAGTTCTTC
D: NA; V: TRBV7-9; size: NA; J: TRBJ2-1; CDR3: CASSPSVDNEQFF; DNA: TGTGCCAGCAGCCCTAGTGTAGACAATGAGCAGTTCTTC
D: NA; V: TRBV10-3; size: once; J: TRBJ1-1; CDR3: CAISDLSPGPEAFF; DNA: TGTGCCATCAGTGACCTCTCACCAGGCCCTGAAGCTTTCTTT
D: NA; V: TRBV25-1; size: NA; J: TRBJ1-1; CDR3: CASSEGGGVLENTEAFF; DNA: TGTGCCAGCAGTGAAGGGGGTGGGGTATTGGAGAACACTGAAGCTTTCTTT
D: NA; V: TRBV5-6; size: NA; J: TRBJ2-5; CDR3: CASSLVLQETQYF; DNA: TGTGCCAGCAGCTTAGTGCTGCAAGAGACCCAGTACTTC
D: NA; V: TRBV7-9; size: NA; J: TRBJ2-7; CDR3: CASSLNQGWAFYEQYF; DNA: TGTGCCAGCAGCTTAAACCAGGGTTGGGCATTCTACGAGCAGTACTTC
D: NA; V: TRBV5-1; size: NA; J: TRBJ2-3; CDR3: CASSFSRGTDTQYF; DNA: TGCGCCAGCAGCTTTTCAAGGGGCACAGATACGCAGTATTTT
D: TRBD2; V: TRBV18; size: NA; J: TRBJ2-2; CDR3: CASSPPFGSGTAGELFF; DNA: TGTGCCAGCTCACCACCCTTCGGTAGCGGGACGGCCGGGGAGCTGTTTTTT
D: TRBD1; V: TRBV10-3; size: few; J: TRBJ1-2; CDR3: CAISENRGYGYTF; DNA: TGTGCCATCAGTGAGAACAGGGGGTATGGCTACACCTTC
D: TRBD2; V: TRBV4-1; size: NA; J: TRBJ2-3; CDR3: CASSPEAGNPQYF; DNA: TGCGCCAGCAGCCCGGAAGCGGGAAATCCGCAGTATTTT
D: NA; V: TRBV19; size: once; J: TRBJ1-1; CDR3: CASTAYSGTRGEAFF; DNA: TGTGCCAGTACTGCCTACTCGGGAACCCGGGGTGAAGCTTTCTTT
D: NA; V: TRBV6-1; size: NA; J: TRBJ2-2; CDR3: CASTIGSGNTGELFF; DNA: TGTGCCAGCACCATCGGAAGCGGGAACACCGGGGAGCTGTTTTTT
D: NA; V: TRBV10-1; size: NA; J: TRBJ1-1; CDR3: CASSGRTNAEAFF; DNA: TGCGCCAGCAGTGGGCGAACCAACGCTGAAGCTTTCTTT
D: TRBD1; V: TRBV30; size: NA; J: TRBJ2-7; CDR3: CAWSVDRVEQYF; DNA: TGTGCCTGGAGTGTGGACAGGGTCGAGCAGTACTTC
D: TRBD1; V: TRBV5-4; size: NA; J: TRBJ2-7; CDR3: CATNDRVSYEQYF; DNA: TGTGCCACCAATGACAGGGTTTCCTACGAGCAGTACTTC
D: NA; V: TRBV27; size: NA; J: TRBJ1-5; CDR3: CASSLSIGQGRNQPQHF; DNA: TGTGCCAGCAGTTTATCGATCGGGCAGGGCCGCAATCAGCCCCAGCATTTT